This is a list of T cell receptor beta chains from one sample in a study of cytomegalovirus exposure and HLA in healthy donors. The repertoire was sequenced with immunoSEQ multiplex PCR; TCRdb's copy has only in-frame clones and lacks some. This sample has some 140,000 clones, with 70% to 90% found just once. The sample was PBMCs. The receptors were sampled from a woman younger than 45 in good health and CMV-seronegative. Each CDR3 is given with its conserved first and last residue. Fields, in order: clone size, J gene, V gene, D gene, CDR3 protein, CDR3 DNA. The D gene is left open where the match is weak. Clone size is stated in some rows and not others, as once, few, many or a class when expanded.

size: once; J: TRBJ1-1; V: TRBV2; D: .; CDR3: CASRPDRLIMNTEAFF; DNA: TGTGCCAGCAGGCCTGACAGGTTAATCATGAACACTGAAGCTTTCTTT
size: .; J: TRBJ1-5; V: TRBV9; D: .; CDR3: CASSVGWGGNQPQHF; DNA: TGTGCCAGCAGCGTAGGCTGGGGGGGCAATCAGCCCCAGCATTTT
size: once; J: TRBJ1-2; V: TRBV27; D: TRBD1; CDR3: CASGQLGQGGYGYTF; DNA: TGTGCCAGCGGACAACTCGGACAGGGTGGCTATGGCTACACCTTC
size: .; J: TRBJ2-1; V: TRBV5-4; D: .; CDR3: CASSLGRGAYNEQFF; DNA: TGTGCCAGCAGCTTGGGTCGGGGGGCGTACAATGAGCAGTTCTTC
size: .; J: TRBJ2-2; V: TRBV5-5; D: .; CDR3: CASSLEHGLNTGELFF; DNA: TGTGCCAGCAGCTTGGAACACGGACTCAACACCGGGGAGCTGTTTTTT
size: .; J: TRBJ1-6; V: TRBV14; D: .; CDR3: CASSQDKLGYSLNSPLHF; DNA: TGTGCCAGCAGCCAAGACAAGCTGGGCTACAGCCTAAATTCACCCCTCCACTTT
size: .; J: TRBJ1-2; V: TRBV7-3; D: .; CDR3: CASSLTGDPRGYTF; DNA: TGTGCCAGCAGCTTAACCGGGGATCCACGCGGCTACACCTTC
size: few; J: TRBJ1-2; V: TRBV5-8; D: .; CDR3: CASSFPSQGIHYGYTF; DNA: TGTGCCAGCAGCTTCCCCTCACAGGGTATTCACTATGGCTACACCTTC
size: .; J: TRBJ1-5; V: TRBV19; D: .; CDR3: CASSTPTGNNQPQHF; DNA: TGTGCCAGTAGTACCCCGACAGGAAACAATCAGCCCCAGCATTTT
size: .; J: TRBJ2-1; V: TRBV19; D: TRBD2; CDR3: CASSRRGGQREQFF; DNA: TGTGCCAGTAGTAGGCGGGGGGGGCAAAGGGAGCAGTTCTTC
size: once; J: TRBJ2-1; V: TRBV4-1; D: .; CDR3: CASSQTQGYEQFF; DNA: TGCGCCAGCAGCCAAACGCAGGGGTATGAGCAGTTCTTC
size: .; J: TRBJ2-1; V: TRBV5-1; D: TRBD2; CDR3: CASSERLTSGGASEQFF; DNA: TGCGCCAGCAGCGAACGTTTAACTAGCGGGGGGGCCAGTGAGCAGTTCTTC
size: .; J: TRBJ1-2; V: TRBV10-3; D: TRBD1; CDR3: CAGGTDYGYTF; DNA: TGTGCCGGGGGGACAGACTATGGCTACACCTTC
size: once; J: TRBJ2-5; V: TRBV5-4; D: .; CDR3: CASSLSGEETQYF; DNA: TGTGCCAGCAGCTTGTCGGGGGAAGAGACCCAGTACTTC
size: .; J: TRBJ1-1; V: TRBV7-9; D: TRBD1; CDR3: CASSLPGQSNTEAFF; DNA: TGTGCCAGCAGCTTACCGGGACAGTCGAACACTGAAGCTTTCTTT
size: once; J: TRBJ2-5; V: TRBV2; D: TRBD2; CDR3: CASTLTSGGFQETQYF; DNA: TGTGCCAGCACTCTGACTAGCGGGGGTTTTCAAGAGACCCAGTACTTC
size: .; J: TRBJ2-7; V: TRBV19; D: TRBD1; CDR3: CASSNWDRGTYEQYF; DNA: TGTGCCAGTAGTAACTGGGACAGGGGCACCTACGAGCAGTACTTC
size: .; J: TRBJ1-2; V: TRBV5-6; D: .; CDR3: CASSWGQGYYGYTF; DNA: TGTGCCAGCAGCTGGGGTCAGGGGTACTATGGCTACACCTTC
size: .; J: TRBJ1-4; V: TRBV6-1; D: .; CDR3: CASHFRGSDEKLFF; DNA: TGTGCCAGCCACTTCCGGGGGTCGGATGAAAAACTGTTTTTT
size: .; J: TRBJ2-4; V: TRBV6-4; D: TRBD2; CDR3: CASSDDSAGRTANLAKNIQYF; DNA: TGTGCCAGCAGTGACGATTCAGCGGGGCGGACCGCTAATCTAGCCAAAAACATTCAGTACTTC
size: .; J: TRBJ2-4; V: TRBV6-1; D: .; CDR3: CASSDLRGIGNIQYF; DNA: TGTGCCAGCAGTGATTTACGGGGGATAGGAAACATTCAGTACTTC
size: .; J: TRBJ2-3; V: TRBV6-1; D: .; CDR3: CASNEQGSDTQYF; DNA: TGTGCCAGCAACGAGCAGGGGTCAGATACGCAGTATTTT
size: .; J: TRBJ2-1; V: TRBV5-8; D: TRBD1; CDR3: CASSREQGARQFF; DNA: TGTGCCAGCAGTCGAGAACAGGGGGCAAGGCAGTTCTTC
size: .; J: TRBJ2-7; V: TRBV19; D: .; CDR3: CASSIDKSTEQYF; DNA: TGTGCCAGTAGTATCGACAAGTCTACGGAGCAGTACTTC
size: .; J: TRBJ2-7; V: TRBV10-2; D: TRBD1; CDR3: CASSEWGTGEYEQYF; DNA: TGCGCCAGCAGTGAGTGGGGGACAGGGGAGTACGAGCAGTACTTC
size: .; J: TRBJ2-3; V: TRBV11-2; D: TRBD2; CDR3: CASSLGASGEVTQYF; DNA: TGTGCCAGCAGCTTAGGGGCTAGCGGGGAAGTTACGCAGTATTTT
size: once; J: TRBJ1-1; V: TRBV7-2; D: .; CDR3: CASSFKNTEAFF; DNA: TGTGCCAGCAGCTTCAAGAACACTGAAGCTTTCTTT
size: .; J: TRBJ1-1; V: TRBV27; D: .; CDR3: CASSLDSGSMNTEAFF; DNA: TGTGCCAGCAGTTTAGACTCCGGGTCCATGAACACTGAAGCTTTCTTT
size: .; J: TRBJ2-5; V: TRBV2; D: TRBD1; CDR3: CASSAVTGAQETQYF; DNA: TGTGCCAGCAGTGCTGTGACAGGGGCACAAGAGACCCAGTACTTC
size: .; J: TRBJ1-3; V: TRBV7-6; D: .; CDR3: CASSPLGVPGNTIYF; DNA: TGTGCCAGCAGCCCACTCGGGGTCCCTGGAAACACCATATATTTT
size: .; J: TRBJ2-1; V: TRBV13; D: TRBD2; CDR3: CASKRAGGQNNEQFF; DNA: TGTGCCAGCAAACGAGCGGGGGGCCAAAACAATGAGCAGTTCTTC
size: .; J: TRBJ2-6; V: TRBV12-5; D: .; CDR3: CASGSDSSGANVLTF; DNA: TGTGCTAGTGGTTCGGACAGCTCTGGGGCCAACGTCCTGACTTTC
size: .; J: TRBJ1-3; V: TRBV27; D: TRBD1; CDR3: CASSSRPGQQNTIYF; DNA: TGTGCCAGCAGTTCCCGACCGGGACAGCAAAACACCATATATTTT
size: .; J: TRBJ1-1; V: TRBV9; D: .; CDR3: CASSLTNRIKMNTEAFF; DNA: TGTGCCAGCAGCCTAACTAACAGGATTAAAATGAACACTGAAGCTTTCTTT
size: .; J: TRBJ1-2; V: TRBV2; D: TRBD1; CDR3: CASNRDRGRPGDYGYTF; DNA: TGTGCCAGCAATCGGGACAGGGGGAGGCCTGGCGACTATGGCTACACCTTC
size: .; J: TRBJ1-2; V: TRBV10-3; D: .; CDR3: CAISDPGKDGYTF; DNA: TGTGCCATCAGTGATCCAGGGAAGGATGGCTACACCTTC
size: few; J: TRBJ2-3; V: TRBV6-1; D: TRBD2; CDR3: CASSEASGGPDTQYF; DNA: TGTGCCAGCAGTGAAGCTAGCGGGGGGCCAGATACGCAGTATTTT